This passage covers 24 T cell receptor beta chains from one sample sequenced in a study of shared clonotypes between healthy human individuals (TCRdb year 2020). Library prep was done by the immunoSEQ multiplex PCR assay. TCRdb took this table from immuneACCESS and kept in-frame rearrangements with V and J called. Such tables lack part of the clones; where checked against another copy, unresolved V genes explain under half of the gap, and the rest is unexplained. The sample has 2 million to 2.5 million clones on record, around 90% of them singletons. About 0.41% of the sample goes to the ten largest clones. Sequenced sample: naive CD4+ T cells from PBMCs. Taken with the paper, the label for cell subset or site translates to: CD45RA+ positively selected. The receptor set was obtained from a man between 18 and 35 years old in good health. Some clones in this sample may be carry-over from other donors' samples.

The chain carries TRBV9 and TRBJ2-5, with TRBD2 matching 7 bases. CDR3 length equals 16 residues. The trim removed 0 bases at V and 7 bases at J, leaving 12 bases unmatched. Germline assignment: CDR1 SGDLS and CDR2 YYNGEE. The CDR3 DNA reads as TGTGCCAGCAGCGTAGATCAGGGCGGGAGCCCGGCGACCCAGTACTTC. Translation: CASSVDQGGSPATQYF.

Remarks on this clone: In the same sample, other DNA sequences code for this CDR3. As DNA, the CDR3 is TGCGCCAGCAGCTTGCTCGGCAGGGGGGTCTCCTACGAGCAGTACTTC. Its protein is CASSLLGRGVSYEQYF. The chain links TRBV5-1 to TRBJ2-7, with D possibly matching TRBD1 (7 bases). The CDR3 loop spans 16 amino acids. Germline V gene data show CDR1 as SGHRS and CDR2 as YFSETQ. V was clipped by 1 base and J by 0 bases, with 14 bases between them.

The CDR3 loop reads CASSLALGAEQYF. The CDR3 DNA reads as TGTGCCAGCAGCTTAGCGCTCGGAGCCGAGCAGTACTTC. The J gene is TRBJ2-7, the V gene TRBV11-2; D gene ambiguous. Germline-derived CDR1 and CDR2 are SGHAT and FQNNGV. With 1 base removed from V and 6 bases from J, the gap between germline ends came to 10 bases. This CDR3 has 13 residues.

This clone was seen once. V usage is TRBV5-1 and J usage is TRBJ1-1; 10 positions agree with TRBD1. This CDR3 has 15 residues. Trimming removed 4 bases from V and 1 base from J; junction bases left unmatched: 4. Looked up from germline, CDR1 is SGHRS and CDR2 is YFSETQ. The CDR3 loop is CASSGDRGSNTEAFF. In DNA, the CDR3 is TGCGCCAGCAGCGGGGACAGGGGTTCGAACACTGAAGCTTTCTTT. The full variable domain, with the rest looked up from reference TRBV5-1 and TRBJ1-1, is KAGVTQTPRYLIKTRGQQVTLSCSPISGHRSVSWYQQTPGQGLQFLFEYFSETQRNKGNFPGRFSGRQFSNSRSEMNVSTLELGDSALYLCASSGDRGSNTEAFFGQGTRLTVV.

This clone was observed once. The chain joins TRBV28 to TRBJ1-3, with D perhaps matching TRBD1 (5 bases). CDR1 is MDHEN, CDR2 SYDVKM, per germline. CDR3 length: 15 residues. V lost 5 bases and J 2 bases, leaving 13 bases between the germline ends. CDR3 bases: TGTGCCAGCAGTGGAGCAGGGTGGCCTGGAAACACCATATATTTT. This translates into CASSGAGWPGNTIYF.

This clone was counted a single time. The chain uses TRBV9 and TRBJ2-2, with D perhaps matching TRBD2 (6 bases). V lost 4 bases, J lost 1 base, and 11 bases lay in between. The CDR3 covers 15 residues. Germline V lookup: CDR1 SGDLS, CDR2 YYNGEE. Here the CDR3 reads CASSSLGGNTGELFF. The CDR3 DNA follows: TGTGCCAGCAGCTCCCTGGGAGGGAACACCGGGGAGCTGTTTTTT.

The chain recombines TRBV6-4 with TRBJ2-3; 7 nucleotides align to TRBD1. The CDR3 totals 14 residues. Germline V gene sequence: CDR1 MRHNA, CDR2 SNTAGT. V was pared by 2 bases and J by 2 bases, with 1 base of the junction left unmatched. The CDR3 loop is CASSDKGATDTQYF. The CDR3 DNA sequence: TGTGCCAGCAGTGACAAGGGGGCCACAGATACGCAGTATTTT.

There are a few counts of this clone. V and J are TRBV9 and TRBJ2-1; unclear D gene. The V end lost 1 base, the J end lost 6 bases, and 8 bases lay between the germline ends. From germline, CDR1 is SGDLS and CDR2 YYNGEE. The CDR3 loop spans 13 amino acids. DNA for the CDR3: TGTGCCAGCAGCGTAATCTCATCCAATGAGCAGTTCTTC. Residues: CASSVISSNEQFF.

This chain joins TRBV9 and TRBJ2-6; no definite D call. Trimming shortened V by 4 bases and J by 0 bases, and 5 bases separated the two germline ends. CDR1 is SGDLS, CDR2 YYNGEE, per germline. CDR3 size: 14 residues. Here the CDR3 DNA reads TGTGCCAGCAGCCCCCGCTCTGGGGCCAACGTCCTGACTTTC. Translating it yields CASSPRSGANVLTF.

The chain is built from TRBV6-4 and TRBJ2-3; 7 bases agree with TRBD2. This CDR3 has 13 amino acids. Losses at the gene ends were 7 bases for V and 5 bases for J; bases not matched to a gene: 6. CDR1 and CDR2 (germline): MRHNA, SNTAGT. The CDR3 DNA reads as TGTGCCAGCAAGGCGGGAGCGAGAGATACGCAGTATTTT. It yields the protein CASKAGARDTQYF.

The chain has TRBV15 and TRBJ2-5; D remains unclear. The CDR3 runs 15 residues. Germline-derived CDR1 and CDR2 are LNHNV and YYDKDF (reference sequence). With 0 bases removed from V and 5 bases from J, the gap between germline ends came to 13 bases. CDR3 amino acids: CATSRDRNRVETQYF. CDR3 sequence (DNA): TGTGCCACCAGCAGAGACAGGAATCGGGTGGAGACCCAGTACTTC.

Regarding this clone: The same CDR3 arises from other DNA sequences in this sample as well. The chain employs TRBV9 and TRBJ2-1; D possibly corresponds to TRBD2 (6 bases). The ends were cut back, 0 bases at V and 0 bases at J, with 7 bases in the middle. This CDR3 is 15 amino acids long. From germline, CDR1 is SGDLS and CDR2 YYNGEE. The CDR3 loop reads CASSVAGDSYNEQFF. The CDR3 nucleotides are TGTGCCAGCAGCGTAGCGGGAGACTCCTACAATGAGCAGTTCTTC.

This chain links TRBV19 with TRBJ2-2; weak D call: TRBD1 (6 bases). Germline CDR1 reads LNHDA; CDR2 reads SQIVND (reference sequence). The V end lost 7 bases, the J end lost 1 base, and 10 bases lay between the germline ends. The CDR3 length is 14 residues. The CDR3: CASNQGKNTGELFF. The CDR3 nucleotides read TGTGCCAGTAACCAGGGGAAGAACACCGGGGAGCTGTTTTTT.

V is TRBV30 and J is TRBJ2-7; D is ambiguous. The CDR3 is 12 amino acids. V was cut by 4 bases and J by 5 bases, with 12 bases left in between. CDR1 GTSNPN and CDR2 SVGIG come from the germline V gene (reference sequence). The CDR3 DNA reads TGTGCCTGGACCGGGCCCCTAGACGAGCAGTACTTC. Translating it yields CAWTGPLDEQYF. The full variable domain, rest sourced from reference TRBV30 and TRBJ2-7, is SQTIHQWPATLVQPVGSPLSLECTVEGTSNPNLYWYRQAAGRGLQLLFYSVGIGQISSEVPQNLSASRPQDRQFILSSKKLLLSDSGFYLCAWTGPLDEQYFGPGTRLTVT.

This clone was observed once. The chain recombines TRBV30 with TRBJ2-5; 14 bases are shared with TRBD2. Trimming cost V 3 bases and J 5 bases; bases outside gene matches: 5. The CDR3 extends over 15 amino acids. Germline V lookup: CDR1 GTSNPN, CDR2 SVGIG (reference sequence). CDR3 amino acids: CAWSGTSGSVETQYF. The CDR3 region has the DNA TGTGCCTGGAGCGGGACTAGCGGGAGTGTTGAGACCCAGTACTTC.

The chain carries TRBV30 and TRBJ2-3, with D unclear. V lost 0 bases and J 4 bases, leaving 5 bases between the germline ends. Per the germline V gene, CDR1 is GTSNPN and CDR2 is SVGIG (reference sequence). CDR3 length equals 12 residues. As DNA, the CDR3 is TGTGCCTGGAGTGTAGGGTCAGATACGCAGTATTTT. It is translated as CAWSVGSDTQYF.

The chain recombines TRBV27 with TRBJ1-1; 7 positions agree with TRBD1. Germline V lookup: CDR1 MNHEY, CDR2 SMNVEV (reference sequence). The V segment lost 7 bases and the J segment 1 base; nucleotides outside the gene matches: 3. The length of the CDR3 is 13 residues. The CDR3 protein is CASKRGRNTEAFF. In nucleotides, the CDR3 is TGTGCCAGCAAAAGGGGGCGGAACACTGAAGCTTTCTTT.

The CDR3 DNA reads as TGCAGCGTTGGGGAGCGGACTTACGAGCAGTACTTC. Encoded protein: CSVGERTYEQYF. This rearrangement joins TRBV29-1 to TRBJ2-7, with D possibly matching TRBD2 (5 bases). CDR3 length: 12 amino acids. Germline values: CDR1 SQVTM, CDR2 ANQGSEA. V was pared by 4 bases and J by 4 bases, with 11 bases between.

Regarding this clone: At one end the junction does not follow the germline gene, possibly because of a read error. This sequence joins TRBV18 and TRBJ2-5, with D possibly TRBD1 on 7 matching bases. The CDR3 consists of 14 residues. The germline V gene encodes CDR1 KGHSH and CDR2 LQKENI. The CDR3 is CASSPQGRTETQYF. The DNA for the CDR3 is TGTGCCAGCTCCCCACAGGGGAGGACAGAGACCCAGTACTTC.

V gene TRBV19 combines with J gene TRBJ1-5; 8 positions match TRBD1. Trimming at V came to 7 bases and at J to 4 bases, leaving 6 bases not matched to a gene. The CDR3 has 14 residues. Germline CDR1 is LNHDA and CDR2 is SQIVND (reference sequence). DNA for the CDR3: TGTGCCAGTAAGGCCCGGGACAGGAATCAGCCCCAGCATTTT. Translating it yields CASKARDRNQPQHF.

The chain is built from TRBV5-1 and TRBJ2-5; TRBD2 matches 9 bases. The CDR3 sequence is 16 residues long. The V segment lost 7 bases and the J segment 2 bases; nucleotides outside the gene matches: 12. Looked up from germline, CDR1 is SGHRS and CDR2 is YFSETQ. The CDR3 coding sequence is TGCGCCAGCCTCGATGGGGCGGGAGGGCCACAAGAGACCCAGTACTTC. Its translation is CASLDGAGGPQETQYF.

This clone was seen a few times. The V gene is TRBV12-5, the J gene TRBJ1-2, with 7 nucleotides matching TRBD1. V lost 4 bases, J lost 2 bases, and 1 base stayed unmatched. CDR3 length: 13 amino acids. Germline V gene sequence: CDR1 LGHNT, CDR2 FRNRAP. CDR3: CASGWGQNYGYTF. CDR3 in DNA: TGTGCTAGTGGTTGGGGACAGAACTATGGCTACACCTTC.

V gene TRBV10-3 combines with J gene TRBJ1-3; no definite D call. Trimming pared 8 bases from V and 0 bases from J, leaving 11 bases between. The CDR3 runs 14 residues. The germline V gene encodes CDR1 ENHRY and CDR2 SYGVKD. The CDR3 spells CAILRSNSGNTIYF. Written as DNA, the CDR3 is TGTGCCATCCTGAGGTCGAACTCTGGAAACACCATATATTTT.

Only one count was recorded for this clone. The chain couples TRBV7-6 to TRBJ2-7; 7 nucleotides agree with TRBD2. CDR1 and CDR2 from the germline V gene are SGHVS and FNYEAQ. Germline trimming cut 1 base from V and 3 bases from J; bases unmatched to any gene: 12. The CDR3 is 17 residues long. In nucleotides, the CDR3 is TGTGCCAGCAGCTTAGTCTTTTCTAGCGGAGATGTCTACGAGCAGTACTTC. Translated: CASSLVFSSGDVYEQYF.